This T cell receptor beta chain originates from a study of T cell responses to AZD1222 COVID-19 vaccine. Germline lookup yields CDR1 SQVTM and CDR2 ANQGSEA. With 6 bases removed from V and 6 bases from J, the gap between germline ends came to 11 bases. This CDR3 is 12 amino acids long. Method: immunoSEQ multiplex PCR; TCRdb's copy keeps in-frame clones and lacks some. The sample carries some 190,000 clones, around 88% recorded once. The chain recombines TRBV29-1 with TRBJ1-4, with D perhaps matching TRBD1 (5 bases). This receptor was taken from an adult in good health. The sample consisted of peripheral blood, taken on day 0 of AZD1222 vaccination. The CDR3 loop is CSVGGVDEKLFF. CDR3 DNA sequence: TGCAGCGTCGGGGGAGTTGATGAAAAACTGTTTTTT. Filled out from reference TRBV29-1 and TRBJ1-4, the complete variable domain reads SAVISQKPSRDICQRGTSLTIQCQVDSQVTMMFWYRQQPGQSLTLIATANQGSEATYESGFVIDKFPISRPNLTFSTLTVSNMSPEDSSIYLCSVGGVDEKLFFGSGTQLSVL.